The clone carrying this TCR beta chain was seen more than once but under ten times. The antigen remains unidentified. CDR1 and CDR2 (germline): SGHNT, YENEEA. With V trimmed by 4 bases and J by 2 bases, 4 bases remained unmatched. The CDR3 has 15 amino acids. The sample originates from a study of Graves' ophthalmopathy and Graves' hyperthyroidism. Regarding the study as a whole: The majority of expanded thyroid clonotypes above 0.001 frequency also occurred in blood.

RNA transcripts were the template, and TCR beta CDR3 regions were amplified from them. The workflow started with a first-round RT-PCR run with HTBI primers and then moved on to a second-round multiplex PCR. Using its own MiXCR run on the multiplex PCR reads, TCRdb lists one record per CDR3 protein. Among some 250,000 distinct CDR3 sequences listed, around 45% were seen once. Where ophthalmopathy was present, donors had moderate-to-severe activity, CAS ≥3, NOSPECS ≥4 and duration under 3 months. The sequenced material came from peripheral blood. The rearrangement uses TRBV11-3 and TRBJ2-2; 7 bases align to TRBD1. This clonotype was obtained from an adult man with Graves' ophthalmopathy. The CDR3 loop reads CASSSRQGNTGELFF. The CDR3 region has the DNA TGTGCCAGCAGCTCTAGACAGGGCAACACCGGGGAGCTGTTTTTT.